This T cell receptor beta chain comes out of a study of cytomegalovirus exposure and HLA in healthy donors. The CDR3 extends over 13 amino acids. Per the germline V gene, CDR1 is SGDLS and CDR2 is YYNGEE. The PCR was carried out with 60 Vbeta primers and 13 Jbeta primers. Sequenced by immunoSEQ multiplex PCR; TCRdb stores in-frame clones only, minus some. The table shows approximately 170,000 clones, with approximately 80% occurring only once. Regarding the study as a whole: The study designated 150 to 200 TCR beta chains cytomegalovirus-associated. In a later analysis, several top co-occurrence clusters appeared linked to parvovirus B19, influenza, CMV and Epstein-Barr virus. A later examination showed that TCR association rates differed by HLA locus, with DRB1 most and HLA-C fewest. Productive status was seen about 90% or about 30% of the time for most TCR beta V segments in an earlier analysis.

A remark on this clone: Its antigen remains unidentified.

The J gene is TRBJ2-5, the V gene TRBV9; D may be TRBD1 or TRBD2 (5 bases each). The tail of the sequence fits TRBJ2-7 better, so the J call may be wrong. The receptor was derived from a woman aged 40 to 50 in good health and CMV-seropositive. Source material: PBMCs. In nucleotides, the CDR3 is TGTGCCAGCAGCGCATATTTTGGGGGCGAGCAGTACTTC. It is translated as CASSAYFGGEQYF.